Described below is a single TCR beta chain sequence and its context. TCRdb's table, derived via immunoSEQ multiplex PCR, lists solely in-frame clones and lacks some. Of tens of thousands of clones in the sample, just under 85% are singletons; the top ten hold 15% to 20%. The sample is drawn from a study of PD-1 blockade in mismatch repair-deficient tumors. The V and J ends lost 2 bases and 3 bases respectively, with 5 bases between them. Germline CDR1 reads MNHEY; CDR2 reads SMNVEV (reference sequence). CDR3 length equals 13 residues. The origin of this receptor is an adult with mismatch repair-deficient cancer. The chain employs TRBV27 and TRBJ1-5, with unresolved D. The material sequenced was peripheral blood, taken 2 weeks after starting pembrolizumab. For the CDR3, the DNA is TGTGCCAGCAGTTTAGGACCCAATCAGCCCCAGCATTTT. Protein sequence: CASSLGPNQPQHF.